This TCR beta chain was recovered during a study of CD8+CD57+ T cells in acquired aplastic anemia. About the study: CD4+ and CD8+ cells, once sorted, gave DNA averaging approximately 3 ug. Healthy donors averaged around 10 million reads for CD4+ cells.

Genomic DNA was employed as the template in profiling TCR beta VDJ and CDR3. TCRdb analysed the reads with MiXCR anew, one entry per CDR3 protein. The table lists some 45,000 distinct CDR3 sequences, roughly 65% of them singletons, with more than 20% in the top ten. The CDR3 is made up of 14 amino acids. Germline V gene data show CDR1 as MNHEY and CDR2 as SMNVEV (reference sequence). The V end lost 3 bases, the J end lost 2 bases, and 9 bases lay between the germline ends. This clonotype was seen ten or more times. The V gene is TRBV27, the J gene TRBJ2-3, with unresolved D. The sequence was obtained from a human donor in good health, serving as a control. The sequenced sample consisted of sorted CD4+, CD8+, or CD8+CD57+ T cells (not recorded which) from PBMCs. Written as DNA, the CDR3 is TGTGCCAGCAGTTTGCTGGACGACACAGATACGCAGTATTTT. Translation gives CASSLLDDTDTQYF.